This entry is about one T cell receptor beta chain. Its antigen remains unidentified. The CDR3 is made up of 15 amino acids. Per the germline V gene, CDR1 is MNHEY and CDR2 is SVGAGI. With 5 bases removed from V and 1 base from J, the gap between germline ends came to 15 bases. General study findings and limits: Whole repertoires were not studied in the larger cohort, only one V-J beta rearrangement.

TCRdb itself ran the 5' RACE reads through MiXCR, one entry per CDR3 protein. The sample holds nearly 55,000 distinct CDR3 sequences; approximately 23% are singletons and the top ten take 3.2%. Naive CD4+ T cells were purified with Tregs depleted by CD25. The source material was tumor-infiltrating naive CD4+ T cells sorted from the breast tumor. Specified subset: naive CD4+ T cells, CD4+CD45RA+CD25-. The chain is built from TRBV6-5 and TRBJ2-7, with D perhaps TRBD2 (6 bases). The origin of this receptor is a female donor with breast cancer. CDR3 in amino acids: CASSARFGSSYEQYF. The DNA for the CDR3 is TGTGCCAGCAGTGCCCGGTTCGGGAGTTCCTACGAGCAGTACTTC.